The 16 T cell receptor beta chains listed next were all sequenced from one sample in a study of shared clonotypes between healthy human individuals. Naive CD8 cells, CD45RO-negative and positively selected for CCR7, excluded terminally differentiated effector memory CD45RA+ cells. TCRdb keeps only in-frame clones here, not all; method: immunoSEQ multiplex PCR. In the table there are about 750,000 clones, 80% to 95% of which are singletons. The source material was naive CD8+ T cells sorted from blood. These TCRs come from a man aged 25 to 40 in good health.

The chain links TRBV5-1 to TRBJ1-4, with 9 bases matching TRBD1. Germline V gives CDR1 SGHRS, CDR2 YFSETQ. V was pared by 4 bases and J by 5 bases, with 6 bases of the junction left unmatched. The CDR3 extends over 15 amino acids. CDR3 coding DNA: TGCGCCAGCAGCCGGGACAGGGCTAGGAATGAAAAACTGTTTTTT. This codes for CASSRDRARNEKLFF. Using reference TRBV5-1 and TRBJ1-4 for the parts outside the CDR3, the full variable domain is KAGVTQTPRYLIKTRGQQVTLSCSPISGHRSVSWYQQTPGQGLQFLFEYFSETQRNKGNFPGRFSGRQFSNSRSEMNVSTLELGDSALYLCASSRDRARNEKLFFGSGTQLSVL.

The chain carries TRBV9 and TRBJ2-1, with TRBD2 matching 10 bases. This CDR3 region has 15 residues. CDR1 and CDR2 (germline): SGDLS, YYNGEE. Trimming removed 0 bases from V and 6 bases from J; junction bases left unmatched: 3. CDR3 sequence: CASSVVAGGINEQFF. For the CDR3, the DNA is TGTGCCAGCAGCGTAGTAGCGGGAGGAATCAATGAGCAGTTCTTC. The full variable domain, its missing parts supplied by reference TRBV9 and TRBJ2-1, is DSGVTQTPKHLITATGQRVTLRCSPRSGDLSVYWYQQSLDQGLQFLIQYYNGEERAKGNILERFSAQQFPDLHSELNLSSLELGDSALYFCASSVVAGGINEQFFGPGTRLTVL.

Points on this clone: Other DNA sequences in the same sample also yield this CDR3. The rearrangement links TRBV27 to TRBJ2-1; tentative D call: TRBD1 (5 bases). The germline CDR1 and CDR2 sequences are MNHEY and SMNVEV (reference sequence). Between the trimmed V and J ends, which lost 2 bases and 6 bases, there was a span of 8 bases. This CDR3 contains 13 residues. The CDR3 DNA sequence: TGTGCCAGCAGTTTAACAGGTTTCAATGAGCAGTTCTTC. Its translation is CASSLTGFNEQFF.

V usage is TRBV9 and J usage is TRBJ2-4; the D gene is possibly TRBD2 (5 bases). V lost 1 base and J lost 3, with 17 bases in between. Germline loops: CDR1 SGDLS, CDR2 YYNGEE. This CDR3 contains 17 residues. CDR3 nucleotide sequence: TGTGCCAGCAGCGTAAGCCAGGACGGTGGAGGCAAAAACATTCAGTACTTC. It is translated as CASSVSQDGGGKNIQYF.

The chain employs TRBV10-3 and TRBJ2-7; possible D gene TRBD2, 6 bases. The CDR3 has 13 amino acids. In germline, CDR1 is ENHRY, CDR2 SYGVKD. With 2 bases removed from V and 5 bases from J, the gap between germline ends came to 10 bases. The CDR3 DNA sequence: TGTGCCATCAGTGAGCCGTCGGGGGACGAGCAGTACTTC. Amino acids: CAISEPSGDEQYF.

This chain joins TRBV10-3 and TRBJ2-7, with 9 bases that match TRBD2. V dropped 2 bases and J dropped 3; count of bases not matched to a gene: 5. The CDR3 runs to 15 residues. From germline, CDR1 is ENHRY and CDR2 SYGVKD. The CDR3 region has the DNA TGTGCCATCAGTGAGGGAGCTAGCGGGAACTACGAGCAGTACTTC. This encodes CAISEGASGNYEQYF.

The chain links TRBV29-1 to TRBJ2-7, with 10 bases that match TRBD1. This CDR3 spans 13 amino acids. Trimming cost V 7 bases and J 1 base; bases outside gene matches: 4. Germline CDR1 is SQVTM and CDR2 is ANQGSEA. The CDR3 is CSARQGASYEQYF. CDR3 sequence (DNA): TGCAGCGCTCGACAGGGGGCTTCCTACGAGCAGTACTTC.

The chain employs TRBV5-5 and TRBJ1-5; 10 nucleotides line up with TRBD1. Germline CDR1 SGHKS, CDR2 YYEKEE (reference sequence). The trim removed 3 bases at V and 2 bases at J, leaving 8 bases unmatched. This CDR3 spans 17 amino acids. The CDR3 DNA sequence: TGTGCCAGCAGCTCGGGGTCCGGGACAGGGGGCAATCAGCCCCAGCATTTT. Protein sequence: CASSSGSGTGGNQPQHF. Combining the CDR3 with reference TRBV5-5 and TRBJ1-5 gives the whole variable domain DAGVTQSPTHLIKTRGQQVTLRCSPISGHKSVSWYQQVLGQGPQFIFQYYEKEERGRGNFPDRFSARQFPNYSSELNVNALLLGDSALYLCASSSGSGTGGNQPQHFGDGTRLSIL.

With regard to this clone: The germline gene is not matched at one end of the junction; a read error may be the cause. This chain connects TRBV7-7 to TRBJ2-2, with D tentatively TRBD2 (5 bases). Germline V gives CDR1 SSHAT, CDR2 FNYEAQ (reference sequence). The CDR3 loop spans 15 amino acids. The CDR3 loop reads CASSHITGNTGELFF. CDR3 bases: TGTGCTAGCAGTCATATAACGGGAAACACCGGGGAGCTGTTTTTT.

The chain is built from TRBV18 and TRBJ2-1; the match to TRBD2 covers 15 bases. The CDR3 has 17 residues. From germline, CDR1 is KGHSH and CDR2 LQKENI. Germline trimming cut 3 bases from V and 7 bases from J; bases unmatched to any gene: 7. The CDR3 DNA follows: TGTGCCAGCTCACCCAGGACTAGCGGGAGGGCCGGAAATGAGCAGTTCTTC. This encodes CASSPRTSGRAGNEQFF.

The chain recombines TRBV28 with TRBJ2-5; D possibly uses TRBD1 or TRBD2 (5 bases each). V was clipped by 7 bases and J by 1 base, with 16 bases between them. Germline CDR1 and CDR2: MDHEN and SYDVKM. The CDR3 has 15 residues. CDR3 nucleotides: TGTGCCAGCACCCCCCGGGGCACAGGCCAAGAGACCCAGTACTTC. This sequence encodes CASTPRGTGQETQYF. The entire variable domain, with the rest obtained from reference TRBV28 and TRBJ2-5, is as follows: DVKVTQSSRYLVKRTGEKVFLECVQDMDHENMFWYRQDPGLGLRLIYFSYDVKMKEKGDIPEGYSVSREKKERFSLILESASTNQTSMYLCASTPRGTGQETQYFGPGTRLLVL.

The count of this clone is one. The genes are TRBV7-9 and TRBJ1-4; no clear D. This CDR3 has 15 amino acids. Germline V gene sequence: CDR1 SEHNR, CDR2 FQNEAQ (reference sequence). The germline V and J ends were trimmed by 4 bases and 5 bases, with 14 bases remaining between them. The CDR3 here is CASSSRRAENEKLFF. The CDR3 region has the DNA TGTGCCAGCAGCTCGAGGAGGGCGGAGAATGAAAAACTGTTTTTT.

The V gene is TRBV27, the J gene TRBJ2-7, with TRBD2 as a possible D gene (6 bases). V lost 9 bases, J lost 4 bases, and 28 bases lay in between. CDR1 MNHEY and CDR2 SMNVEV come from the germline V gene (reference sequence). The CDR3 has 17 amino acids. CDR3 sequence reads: CAREPGLTKLRLYEQYF. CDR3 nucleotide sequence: TGTGCCAGGGAACCGGGACTCACTAAACTCCGACTTTACGAGCAGTACTTC.

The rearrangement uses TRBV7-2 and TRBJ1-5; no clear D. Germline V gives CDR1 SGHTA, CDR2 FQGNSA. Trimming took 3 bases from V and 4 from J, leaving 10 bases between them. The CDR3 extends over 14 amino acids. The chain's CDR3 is CASSLATGNQPQHF. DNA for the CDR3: TGTGCCAGCAGCTTGGCCACGGGAAATCAGCCCCAGCATTTT.

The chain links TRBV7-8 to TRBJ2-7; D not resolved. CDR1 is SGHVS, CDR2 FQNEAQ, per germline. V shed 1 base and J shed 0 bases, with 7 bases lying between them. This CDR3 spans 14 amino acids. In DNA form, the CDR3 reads TGTGCCAGCAGCTTAGTCCTTTCCTCCTACGAGCAGTACTTC. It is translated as CASSLVLSSYEQYF. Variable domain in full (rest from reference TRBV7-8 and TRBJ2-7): GAGVSQSPRYKVAKRGQDVALRCDPISGHVSLFWYQQALGQGPEFLTYFQNEAQLDKSGLPSDRFFAERPEGSVSTLKIQRTQQEDSAVYLCASSLVLSSYEQYFGPGTRLTVT.

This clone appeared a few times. CDR3 amino acids: CASSAGLNEQYF. CDR3 nucleotides: TGCGCCAGCAGTGCTGGACTCAACGAGCAGTACTTC. The rearrangement links TRBV10-1 to TRBJ2-7, with D maybe TRBD2 (5 bases). Germline loops: CDR1 WNHNN, CDR2 SYGVQD (reference sequence). Trimming removed 4 bases from V and 5 bases from J, with 9 bases in between. The CDR3 sequence is 12 residues long.